Listed here is a single T cell receptor (beta chain). Its antigen is unknown. The record originates from a study of cytomegalovirus exposure and HLA in healthy donors. For the study at large: A prior study identified 117 million unique TCR beta sequences from 200 million or so T cells. Overall study findings and caveats: An assumption of roughly uniform sequencing depth across donors underlay the presence/absence analyses. TCR beta chain V- and J-gene trimming was linked, in a later analysis, to a missense variant in DCLRE1C.

This PCR relied on a set of 60 Vbeta primers and 13 Jbeta primers. This table comes from immunoSEQ multiplex PCR, and its TCRdb copy is limited to in-frame clones, with some not included. The table has about 120,000 clones, around 73% seen once; the top ten hold approximately 1.4%. The sequenced sample was PBMCs. The origin of this receptor is a female donor in good health and CMV-seronegative.

CDR3 region: CASSRWPYNEQFF. Written as DNA, the CDR3 is TGTGCCAGCAGCCGATGGCCCTACAATGAGCAGTTCTTC. The chain joins TRBV7-9 to TRBJ2-1; D is uncertain. Trimming stripped 5 bases from V and 2 bases from J, with 7 bases between. Per the germline V gene, CDR1 is SEHNR and CDR2 is FQNEAQ (reference sequence). The CDR3 sequence is 13 residues long.